A selection of T cell receptor beta chains follows, all from one sample in a study of blood T cell repertoires in COVID-19. Sequencing was performed with immunoSEQ multiplex PCR; in TCRdb, only in-frame clones are kept and a portion is missing. The sample consists of about 140,000 clones, 75% to 80% of them appearing once. The material sequenced was PBMCs or T cells enriched from blood (not recorded which). The receptors originated from a woman between 45 and 65 years old who had recovered from COVID-19. Both conserved end residues are part of each CDR3. The size entry is marked missing in some rows and otherwise reads once, few, many or a size class.

J gene	V gene	clone size	CDR3 protein
TRBJ1-2	TRBV24-1	.	CATSEEQHTGGYTF
TRBJ2-7	TRBV11-2	.	CASSYPGQGGYEQYF
TRBJ1-1	TRBV2	.	CASSRYTEAFF
TRBJ1-6	TRBV5-8	once	CASSPAAWTVGNSPLHF
TRBJ1-5	TRBV6-5	.	CASSFGRGLGQPQHF
TRBJ2-2	TRBV30	.	CAWSKASGLTGELFF
TRBJ2-7	TRBV5-1	few	CASSQGGAGAYEQYF
TRBJ2-7	TRBV10-3	.	CAISDRAYEQYF
TRBJ1-2	TRBV5-5	.	CASSLDRGYGYTF
TRBJ2-1	TRBV19	.	CASRPPGLGYNEQFF
TRBJ2-7	TRBV9	.	CASSVRTGIDHEQYF
TRBJ1-2	TRBV10-3	few	CAISEDAAYGYTF
TRBJ1-4	TRBV27	.	CASSLLGQGSEKLFF
TRBJ1-2	TRBV2	.	CARGQPTNYGYTF
TRBJ2-1	TRBV3-1/TRBV3-2	few	CASSQESSYNEQFF
TRBJ1-3	TRBV7-8	.	CASSRTPDSGNTIYF
TRBJ2-3	TRBV7-9	.	CASSLRTGPVPRDTQYF
TRBJ1-1	TRBV11-2	.	CASSLGYRTPVF
TRBJ1-5	TRBV4-1	.	CASSRLYRGGWPYQPQHF
TRBJ2-3	TRBV11-1	.	CASSSRGGTDTQYF
TRBJ2-1	TRBV10-3	.	CAISESSSSYNEQFF
TRBJ2-1	TRBV5-6	many	CASSDGLSNNEQFF
TRBJ2-1	TRBV11-2	.	CASSHSGATYNEQFF
TRBJ2-1	TRBV24-1	few	CATKRLAGINEQFF
TRBJ1-1	TRBV5-6	.	CASSSWDSLNTEAFF
TRBJ1-6	TRBV11-3	.	CASSSPPFGLPNSPLHF
TRBJ2-3	TRBV7-2	.	CASSLGSGTPISTDTQYF
TRBJ1-4	TRBV30	.	CAWNIRGPAVGKLFF
TRBJ1-2	TRBV28	.	CASSALGGFYGYTF